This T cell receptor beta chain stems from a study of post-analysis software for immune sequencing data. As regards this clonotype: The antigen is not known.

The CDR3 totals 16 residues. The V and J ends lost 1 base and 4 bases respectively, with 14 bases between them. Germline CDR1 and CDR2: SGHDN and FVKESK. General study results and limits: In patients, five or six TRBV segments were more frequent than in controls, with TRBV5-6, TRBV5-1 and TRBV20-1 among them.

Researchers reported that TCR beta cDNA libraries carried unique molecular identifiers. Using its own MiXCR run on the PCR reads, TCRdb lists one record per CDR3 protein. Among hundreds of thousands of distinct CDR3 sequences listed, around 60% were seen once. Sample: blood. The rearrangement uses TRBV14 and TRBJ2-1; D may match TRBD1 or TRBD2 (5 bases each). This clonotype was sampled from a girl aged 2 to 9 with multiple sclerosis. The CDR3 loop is CASSQGGTRLYNEQFF. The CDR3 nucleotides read TGTGCCAGCAGCCAAGGAGGGACCAGGTTATACAATGAGCAGTTCTTC.